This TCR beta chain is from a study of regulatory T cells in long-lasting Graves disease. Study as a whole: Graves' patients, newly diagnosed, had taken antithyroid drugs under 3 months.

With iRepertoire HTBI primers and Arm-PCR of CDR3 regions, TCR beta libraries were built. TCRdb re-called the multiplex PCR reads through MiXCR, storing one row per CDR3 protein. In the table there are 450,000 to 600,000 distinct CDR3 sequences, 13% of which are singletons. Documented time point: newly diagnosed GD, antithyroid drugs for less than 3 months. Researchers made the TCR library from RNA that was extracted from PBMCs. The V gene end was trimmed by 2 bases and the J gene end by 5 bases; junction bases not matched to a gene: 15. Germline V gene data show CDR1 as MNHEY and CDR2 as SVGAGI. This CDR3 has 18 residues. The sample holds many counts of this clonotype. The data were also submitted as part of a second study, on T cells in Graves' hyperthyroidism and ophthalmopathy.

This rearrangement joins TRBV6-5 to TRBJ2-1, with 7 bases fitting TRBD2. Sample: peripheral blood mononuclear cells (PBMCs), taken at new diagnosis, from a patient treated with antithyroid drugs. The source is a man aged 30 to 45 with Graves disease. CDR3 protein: CASSYRIGGGSSNNEQFF. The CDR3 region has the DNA TGTGCCAGCAGTTACCGGATAGGAGGCGGGAGCTCTAACAATGAGCAGTTCTTC.